This paragraph covers one T cell receptor (beta chain) sequence. Using immunoSEQ multiplex PCR, the repertoire was profiled, and TCRdb retains in-frame clones only, with some absent. Of roughly 100,000 clones in the sample, approximately 85% are singletons; the top ten hold about 1%. The sample comes from a study of T cell clones after liver transplantation. V was clipped by 5 bases and J by 2 bases; unmatched bases: 15. In germline, CDR1 is MDHEN, CDR2 SYDVKM. The CDR3 runs to 17 residues. The material sequenced was CD4+ T cells from blood, taken before liver transplant. The receptor was isolated from a human donor who received a liver transplant. V gene TRBV28 combines with J gene TRBJ2-7, with 7 bases matching TRBD1. The CDR3 DNA reads as TGTGCCAGCAGTCCTAAAGTCCCCGGGGACAGTACCTACGAGCAGTACTTC. This codes for CASSPKVPGDSTYEQYF.